This TCR beta chain was identified in a study of regulatory T cells in long-lasting Graves disease. Whole-study context: A definition of persistent Graves' disease required over 5 years of antithyroid drugs plus positive TSH receptor antibodies.

This clonotype was seen at least ten times. Researchers made TCR beta libraries by using iRepertoire HTBI primers and running Arm-PCR on CDR3 regions. In TCRdb, the multiplex PCR reads were re-called with MiXCR into one record per CDR3 protein. The repertoire holds a few hundred thousand distinct CDR3 sequences, with about a quarter as singletons. CDR1 is MDHEN and CDR2 is SYDVKM in the germline V gene. There are 20 residues in the CDR3. Germline trimming cut 6 bases from V and 0 bases from J; bases unmatched to any gene: 19. As for time point: persistent/refractory GD, antithyroid drugs over 5 years with positive TRAb. The authors made the TCR library using RNA they extracted from PBMCs.

This chain joins TRBV28 and TRBJ1-5; 8 nucleotides align to TRBD1. This material consisted of peripheral blood mononuclear cells (PBMCs), taken when the disease was refractory, from a patient treated with antithyroid drugs. This clonotype was obtained from a female donor with Graves disease. CDR3 bases: TGTGCCAGCAGGCCCACCACCGGGACAGGATTTCGGTATAGCAATCAGCCCCAGCATTTT. This translates into CASRPTTGTGFRYSNQPQHF.